The 22 T cell receptor beta chains presented below share a single source sample, sequenced in a study of T cells in Graves' hyperthyroidism and ophthalmopathy. RNA transcripts provided the source from which TCR beta CDR3 regions were amplified. HTBI primers drove first-round RT-PCR of the TCR CDR3. In TCRdb, the multiplex PCR reads were re-called with MiXCR into one record per CDR3 protein. The table includes 550,000 to 850,000 distinct CDR3 sequences, around 20% detected once. Material: blood. The receptor set was obtained from a woman aged 50 to 60 with Graves' hyperthyroidism that later progressed to Graves' ophthalmopathy.

This clonotype was counted at least ten times. The CDR3 DNA is TGTGCCAGCATAGTAGCGGGGGGCTTAAGCTCCTACAATGAGCAGTTCTTC. This codes for CASIVAGGLSSYNEQFF. The V call is TRBV6-2 or TRBV6-3, the J call TRBJ2-1, with 10 bases that match TRBD2. The length of the CDR3 is 17 residues. The V segment lost 7 bases and the J segment 0 bases; nucleotides outside the gene matches: 9. The germline V gene has CDR1 MNHEY and CDR2 SVGEGT.

The J gene is TRBJ2-2, the V gene TRBV7-2; D is unclear. The CDR3 sequence is 15 residues long. The germline V gene has CDR1 SGHTA and CDR2 FQGNSA. V dropped 5 bases and J dropped 4 bases, with 14 bases sitting between them. CDR3 in amino acids: CASSPLSVSTGELFF. The CDR3 bases are TGTGCCAGCAGCCCCCTTAGTGTTAGCACCGGGGAGCTGTTTTTT.

This clonotype was observed at least ten times. This rearrangement joins TRBV12-3 or TRBV12-4 to TRBJ1-5; the D is unclear. The CDR3 length is 13 residues. V lost 2 bases, J lost 4 bases, and 6 bases lay in between. As DNA, the CDR3 is TGTGCCAGCAGTTTAAACGGAAATCAGCCCCAGCATTTT. It encodes CASSLNGNQPQHF.

Remarks on this clonotype: Sequence at one end of the junction differs from germline and may be a read error. J is TRBJ1-2 and V is TRBV7-2; the D is unclear. Germline CDR1 and CDR2: SGHTA and FQGNSA. This CDR3 is 16 amino acids long. The DNA for the CDR3 is TGTGCCAGCAGCTTAGCGTTGGAGCCAACTAACTATGGCCACACCTTC. This gives the protein CASSLALEPTNYGHTF.

This clonotype was picked up a small number of times. V gene TRBV6-5 combines with J gene TRBJ1-2; 7 nucleotides agree with TRBD1. V lost 2 bases, J lost 5 bases, and 11 bases stayed unmatched. Per germline, CDR1 MNHEY and CDR2 SVGAGI. This CDR3 has 16 amino acids. CDR3 amino acids: CASSYTETGTKYGYTF. Here the CDR3 DNA reads TGTGCCAGCAGTTACACGGAGACAGGGACCAAGTATGGCTACACCTTC.

The chain recombines TRBV7-6 with TRBJ2-5; D remains ambiguous. Germline CDR1 reads SGHVS; CDR2 reads FNYEAQ. V gave up 1 base and J gave up 13 bases, with 13 bases separating them. CDR3 length: 12 residues. The CDR3 loop is CASSLDARIVYF. In nucleotides, the CDR3 is TGTGCCAGCAGCTTAGATGCACGAATTGTGTACTTC.

The chain is built from TRBV4-2 and TRBJ2-2, with a possible D match to TRBD2 (6 bases). V dropped 4 bases and J dropped 0 bases, with 15 bases sitting between them. Germline assignment: CDR1 LGHNA and CDR2 YNFKEQ. This CDR3 contains 17 residues. CDR3 in DNA: TGTGCCAGCAGCCCGGTGGTCGGGGGAACGAACACCGGGGAGCTGTTTTTT. It specifies CASSPVVGGTNTGELFF.

The J gene is TRBJ1-4, the V gene TRBV15, with D perhaps TRBD1 (5 bases). Between the trimmed V and J ends, which lost 0 bases and 11 bases, there was a span of 19 bases. Germline V gives CDR1 LNHNV, CDR2 YYDKDF (reference sequence). CDR3 length: 16 amino acids. CDR3 protein: CATSREIFGQGGKLFF. The CDR3 DNA reads as TGTGCCACCAGCAGAGAGATATTCGGCCAGGGTGGGAAACTGTTTTTT. Based on the CDR3 plus reference TRBV15 and TRBJ1-4, the full variable domain is DAMVIQNPRYQVTQFGKPVTLSCSQTLNHNVMYWYQQKSSQAPKLLFHYYDKDFNNEADTPDNFQSRRPNTSFCFLDIRSPGLGDTAMYLCATSREIFGQGGKLFFGSGTQLSVL.

The chain uses TRBV11-3 and TRBJ2-1, with 8 bases that match TRBD2. The J call may not be correct, given that the DNA end is closer to TRBJ2-7. Germline CDR1 and CDR2: SGHNT and YENEEA. There are 14 residues in the CDR3. The CDR3 protein is CASSSWSSGNEQYF. The CDR3 nucleotides are TGTGCCAGCAGCTCGTGGAGTAGCGGGAATGAGCAGTACTTC.

The table lists this clonotype with a few counts. The chain couples TRBV27 to TRBJ2-1; 10 bases match TRBD1. Germline lookup yields CDR1 MNHEY and CDR2 SMNVEV (reference sequence). V trimming: 8 bases; J trimming: 6 bases; junction bases outside the gene matches: 10. The length of the CDR3 is 15 residues. CDR3 DNA sequence: TGTGCCAGCGCCCCCCGGGACAGGGGATCCAATGAGCAGTTCTTC. Translation gives CASAPRDRGSNEQFF.

The chain links TRBV5-1 to TRBJ2-1; 9 nucleotides agree with TRBD1. V gave up 3 bases and J gave up 7 bases; unmatched junction bases: 14. The CDR3 is 17 amino acids. From germline, CDR1 is SGHRS and CDR2 YFSETQ. The CDR3 DNA follows: TGCGCCAGCAGCTCATTCCCGGGACAGGGCTTAGTGAATGAGCAGTTCTTC. This encodes CASSSFPGQGLVNEQFF.

The rearrangement links TRBV5-6 to TRBJ1-1; D gene unclear. Germline V CDR1 and CDR2: SGHDT, YYEEEE. V lost 1 base, J lost 6 bases, and 19 bases lay in between. The CDR3 sequence is 16 residues long. CDR3 bases: TGTGCCAGCAGCTTGACTGTCTTAATACCTCATGCTGAAGCTTTCTTT. This translates into CASSLTVLIPHAEAFF.

This clonotype was seen only a few times. The rearrangement uses TRBV13 and TRBJ2-1; TRBD2 matches at 13 bases. CDR3 length: 21 amino acids. The junction had 15 bases not matched to a gene; V was cut back by 4 bases and J by 0 bases. Germline V gene data show CDR1 as PRHDT and CDR2 as FYEKMQ (reference sequence). CDR3 in amino acids: CASSSSTVTSGGLSSYNEQFF. In DNA, the CDR3 is TGTGCCAGCAGCTCGAGCACCGTGACTAGCGGGGGGTTGAGCTCCTACAATGAGCAGTTCTTC.

This clonotype occurred a few times. CDR3 in amino acids: CASSPDRGQETQYF. CDR3 DNA: TGTGCCAGCAGTCCGGACAGGGGGCAAGAGACCCAGTACTTC. The V gene is TRBV6-1, the J gene TRBJ2-5; 10 bases line up with TRBD1. This CDR3 region has 14 residues. Germline V gene sequence: CDR1 MNHNS, CDR2 SASEGT. The V gene end was trimmed by 5 bases and the J gene end by 2 bases; junction bases not matched to a gene: 2.

This clonotype was found a few times. This chain links TRBV27 with TRBJ2-1; TRBD2 agrees at 11 bases. The germline V gene encodes CDR1 MNHEY and CDR2 SMNVEV (reference sequence). This CDR3 is built from 15 residues. V shed 3 bases, J shed 13 bases, and the junction held 11 bases outside the gene matches. The CDR3 region has the DNA TGTGCCAGCAGTTTTATAGCGGGGGGGCGTGTTGGCCAGTTCTTC. Translation gives CASSFIAGGRVGQFF.

In this sample, this clonotype turned up many times. The chain recombines TRBV11-2 with TRBJ2-1; D may be TRBD1 or TRBD2 (5 bases each). The CDR3 loop spans 13 amino acids. With 5 bases removed from V and 5 bases from J, the gap between germline ends came to 10 bases. Germline V gene data show CDR1 as SGHAT and CDR2 as FQNNGV. The CDR3 DNA sequence: TGTGCCAGCAGCATGGGACCAAACAATGAGCAGTTCTTC. Amino acids: CASSMGPNNEQFF.

In the case of this clonotype: The junction differs from germline at one of its ends, possibly a read error. The chain recombines TRBV20-1 with TRBJ2-5; the D gene could be TRBD1 or TRBD2 (5 bases each). This CDR3 region has 15 residues. The V gene's germline CDR1 is DFQATT and CDR2 SNEGSKA (reference sequence). The CDR3 bases are TGCAGTGCTAGAGCCAAGACAACCTCCAGGGAGACCCAGCACTTC. Translated, it gives CSARAKTTSRETQHF.

This clonotype was detected only a few times. The rearrangement links TRBV19 to TRBJ1-4, with 7 bases matching TRBD1. The V and J ends lost 3 bases and 0 bases, in that order; junction bases with no gene match: 13. In germline, CDR1 is LNHDA, CDR2 SQIVND (reference sequence). The length of the CDR3 is 19 residues. The CDR3 coding sequence is TGTGCCAGTAGTATGAGATCCCGGGGACAGCTTGCAACTAATGAAAAACTGTTTTTT. Translating it yields CASSMRSRGQLATNEKLFF.

The sample holds many counts of this clonotype. This chain links TRBV18 with TRBJ2-3; D gene uncertain. CDR1 KGHSH and CDR2 LQKENI come from the germline V gene. The V end was cut by 1 base, the J end by 0 bases, with 5 bases between. The CDR3 has 14 amino acids. The CDR3 sequence: CASSPRSSTDTQYF. CDR3 sequence (DNA): TGTGCCAGCTCACCACGCAGCAGCACAGATACGCAGTATTTT.

The chain combines TRBV6-2 or TRBV6-3 with TRBJ2-7; the D gene is possibly TRBD1 (5 bases). CDR3 size: 16 residues. Per germline, CDR1 MNHEY and CDR2 SVGEGT. V shed 6 bases and J shed 5 bases, with 23 bases lying between them. CDR3 coding DNA: TGTGCCAGCAGCACCCTTGGGGCAGGGCTCGTAGACGAGCAGTACTTC. It codes for CASSTLGAGLVDEQYF.

The gene calls are TRBV19 and TRBJ2-3; 10 bases map to TRBD1. The germline V gene has CDR1 LNHDA and CDR2 SQIVND (reference sequence). This CDR3 is built from 15 residues. Losses at the gene ends were 9 bases for V and 5 bases for J; bases not matched to a gene: 11. CDR3 in amino acids: CASQIPGQGKDTQYF. DNA for the CDR3: TGTGCCAGCCAGATACCGGGACAGGGGAAAGATACGCAGTATTTT.

The table lists this clonotype with many counts. V usage is TRBV11-2 and J usage is TRBJ1-2; possibly TRBD1 for D (5 bases). Trimming left V 7 bases short and J 7 bases short, with 22 bases between. The CDR3 extends over 15 amino acids. The V gene's germline CDR1 is SGHAT and CDR2 FQNNGV. The CDR3: CASNPPGDGMRGYTF. CDR3 nucleotide sequence: TGTGCCAGCAACCCCCCCGGGGACGGGATGCGTGGCTACACCTTC.